This T cell receptor beta chain was obtained from a study of cytomegalovirus exposure and HLA in healthy donors. General study points: In a later analysis, several top co-occurrence clusters appeared linked to parvovirus B19, influenza, CMV and Epstein-Barr virus. CMV antigen specificity was confirmed in vitro for three CMV-associated chains. Later analysis indicated greater clonal expansion among HLA-associated TCR beta chains than among equally common other chains.

Primers included in the PCR were 60 Vbeta and 13 Jbeta primers. The data were produced by immunoSEQ multiplex PCR, yet TCRdb's version contains in-frame clones alone and is incomplete. Altogether about 110,000 clones are present, about 80% being singletons, with the ten largest covering roughly 3%. A remark on this clone: Its antigen is as yet unknown.

The CDR3 has 14 residues. V lost 4 bases to trimming and J lost 12 bases, with 21 bases between them. The germline gives CDR1 MNHNS, CDR2 SASEGT. What was sequenced was PBMCs. The source of this sequence is a man younger than 45 in good health and CMV-seropositive. The V gene is TRBV6-1, the J gene TRBJ1-1, with D possibly matching TRBD1 (6 bases). The CDR3 sequence is CASSVVTTTGYSFF. Here the CDR3 DNA reads TGTGCCAGCAGTGTAGTGACAACAACAGGGTACTCTTTCTTT.